This T cell receptor beta chain appears in the sequencing data of a study of cytomegalovirus exposure and HLA in healthy donors. PCR used 60 Vbeta primers and 13 Jbeta primers. Only in-frame clones appear in the TCRdb table, and some are missing; sequencing was by immunoSEQ multiplex PCR. This sample's table reports more than 60,000 clones. With V trimmed by 0 bases and J by 0 bases, 3 bases remained unmatched. Germline CDR1 SGDLS, CDR2 YYNGEE. This CDR3 spans 16 amino acids. The sequence was collected from a boy aged 10-17 years in good health and CMV-seronegative. The chain uses TRBV9 and TRBJ1-3; 7 bases are a match to TRBD1. Material: PBMCs. The CDR3 here is CASSVETGPSGNTIYF. The CDR3 nucleotides read TGTGCCAGCAGCGTAGAGACAGGGCCCTCTGGAAACACCATATATTTT.